The present T cell receptor (beta chain) was sequenced within a study of cytomegalovirus exposure and HLA in healthy donors. Primers: 60 Vbeta forward and 13 Jbeta reverse. Measured with immunoSEQ multiplex PCR; TCRdb has only the in-frame clones, and not every one. The table includes over 150,000 clones, more than 65% detected once. A word on this clone: Its antigen is currently unknown.

Findings and limits, study-wide: Sequencing had likely introduced a cluster of highly shared sequence variants as an artifact. Several V segments, TRBV6-2 and TRBV6-3 among them, could not be told apart and were dropped.

Germline CDR1 reads SGHDT; CDR2 reads YYEEEE. The V end was cut by 1 base, the J end by 4 bases, with 20 bases between. The CDR3 is 18 amino acids. Sequenced material: PBMCs. The chain links TRBV5-6 to TRBJ2-2; possibly TRBD1 for D (5 bases). The sequence derives from a woman aged 45-59 years in good health and CMV-seronegative. In nucleotides, the CDR3 is TGTGCCAGCAGCTTGACCCCCCCTAGTACCCAGGGCACCGGGGAGCTGTTTTTT. Translating it yields CASSLTPPSTQGTGELFF.